This T cell receptor (beta chain) is from a study of OX40 agonist ivuxolimab in advanced cancers. Study details: Ivuxolimab, an antibody that agonizes OX40 (CD134), was administered to the patients. Subjects had a mean age of around 60 years, with a range of 23 to 79; around 80% were male.

Drawing of blood for sampling happened at baseline, at cycle 4 day 1, and at cycle 7 day 1. The repertoire was sequenced with immunoSEQ multiplex PCR; TCRdb's copy has only in-frame clones and lacks some. Of about 88,000 clones in the sample, approximately 85% were seen once. J was trimmed by 4 bases and V by 5 bases; bases with no gene match: 6. The CDR3 contains 14 residues. The germline CDR1 and CDR2 sequences are SGHRS and YFSETQ. This clone has just one count. This clonotype was obtained from an adult with an advanced solid tumor such as melanoma, head and neck, liver or kidney cancer. Sample: CD4+ or CD8+ T cells sorted from blood, taken in a trial of the OX40 agonist ivuxolimab. The V call is TRBV5-1, the J call TRBJ1-2; 9 positions match TRBD1. The CDR3 DNA follows: TGCGCCAGCAGAGGGGACAGGGCCACCTATGGCTACACCTTC. The encoded protein is CASRGDRATYGYTF.